This TCR beta chain came from a study of beta chain features in type 1 diabetes. Background on the study: Healthy donors resembled patients in age, gender and cell yields. The study's findings and limits: For patients, the naive, central memory and Treg TCRB repertoires appeared more alike than for healthy donors. Cells that show high TCR expression could be over-represented by cDNA sequencing. Possible PCR preference for shorter templates applied equally to patients and controls.

Reverse transcribing all isolated RNA meant expressed TCRB transcripts were sequenced. Measured with immunoSEQ multiplex PCR; TCRdb has only the in-frame clones, and not every one. The data hold 120,000 to 150,000 clones, with about 10% observed a single time. In this sample, this clone turned up a few times. Its antigen is still unknown. CDR3 length equals 13 residues. CDR1 SEHNR and CDR2 FQNEAQ come from the germline V gene (reference sequence). V dropped 2 bases and J dropped 3 bases, with 7 bases sitting between them. V and J are TRBV7-9 and TRBJ1-1; D is ambiguous. Input material: naive CD4+ T cells from blood. This receptor was obtained from a man aged 18 to 35 in good health. The CDR3 DNA is TGTGCCAGCAGCTTAAACGAGTACACTGAAGCTTTCTTT. Its protein product is CASSLNEYTEAFF. Full variable domain (outside the CDR3, taken from reference TRBV7-9 and TRBJ1-1): DTGVSQNPRHKITKRGQNVTFRCDPISEHNRLYWYRQTLGQGPEFLTYFQNEAQLEKSRLLSDRFSAERPKGSFSTLEIQRTEQGDSAMYLCASSLNEYTEAFFGQGTRLTVV.